These 8 T cell receptor beta chains were sequenced from one sample in a study of identical twins. TCRdb processed the 5' RACE reads anew with MiXCR; each CDR3 protein has one entry. The table has 400,000 to 500,000 distinct CDR3 sequences, roughly 18% seen once; the top ten hold less than 15%. The sample was naive T cells sorted from blood. The receptors were sampled from a man aged 50-60 years in good health.

The rearrangement links TRBV12-3 or TRBV12-4 to TRBJ2-7; D remains unclear. Trimming left V 3 bases short and J 0 bases short, with 12 bases between. This CDR3 has 15 residues. The CDR3 bases are TGTGCCAGCAGTTTCTCGGCATCAGGCTCCTACGAGCAGTACTTC. This sequence encodes CASSFSASGSYEQYF.

This clonotype was observed a handful of times. The J gene is TRBJ2-1, the V gene TRBV12-3 or TRBV12-4, with D possibly being TRBD2 (6 bases). Trimming stripped 7 bases from V and 4 bases from J, with 20 bases between. The CDR3 is 16 amino acids. The CDR3 protein is CASTKPSSGGYNEQFF. The CDR3 coding sequence is TGTGCCAGCACCAAGCCCAGTAGCGGAGGGTACAATGAGCAGTTCTTC.

This chain uses TRBV5-1 with TRBJ2-1, with 8 bases that match TRBD1. This CDR3 has 13 residues. The germline gives CDR1 SGHRS, CDR2 YFSETQ. The trim removed 7 bases at V and 5 bases at J, leaving 5 bases unmatched. The CDR3 sequence is CASGWTGNNEQFF. The CDR3 bases are TGCGCCAGCGGGTGGACAGGGAACAATGAGCAGTTCTTC.

This chain joins TRBV4-3 and TRBJ2-5; D is ambiguous. From germline, CDR1 is LGHNA and CDR2 YSLEER. The CDR3 is 13 amino acids. The V and J ends lost 0 bases and 5 bases respectively, with 7 bases between them. The CDR3 DNA is TGCGCCAGCAGCCAAGAGTTCAGTGAGACCCAGTACTTC. This gives the protein CASSQEFSETQYF.

This clonotype occurred a few times. This chain uses TRBV25-1 with TRBJ1-2; 10 positions agree with TRBD1. J was trimmed by 7 bases and V by 3 bases; bases with no gene match: 2. The germline V gene has CDR1 MGHDK and CDR2 SYGVNS. The CDR3 consists of 13 residues. The CDR3 loop reads CASSEGDRGGYTF. The CDR3 DNA reads as TGTGCCAGCAGTGAGGGGGACAGGGGTGGCTACACCTTC.

This clonotype turned up a few times. The V and J genes are TRBV4-1 and TRBJ2-7; D unclear. The CDR3 extends over 14 amino acids. From germline, CDR1 is MGHRA and CDR2 YSYEKL. Trimming took off 5 bases at V and 1 base at J, with 12 bases between the two ends. CDR3 region: CASSISDGSYEQYF. Here the CDR3 DNA reads TGCGCCAGCAGCATATCGGACGGTTCCTACGAGCAGTACTTC.

The genes are TRBV7-9 and TRBJ2-7; no clear D gene. This CDR3 comprises 15 residues. V was shortened by 5 bases and J by 3 bases, with 17 bases between the two germline ends. Germline CDR1 is SEHNR and CDR2 is FQNEAQ (reference sequence). The CDR3 protein is CASSPNYGGDYEQYF. The CDR3 DNA sequence: TGTGCCAGCAGCCCCAATTACGGTGGGGACTACGAGCAGTACTTC. The complete variable domain, with remaining parts taken from reference TRBV7-9 and TRBJ2-7, reads DTGVSQNPRHKITKRGQNVTFRCDPISEHNRLYWYRQTLGQGPEFLTYFQNEAQLEKSRLLSDRFSAERPKGSFSTLEIQRTEQGDSAMYLCASSPNYGGDYEQYFGPGTRLTVT.

This clonotype was detected only a few times. The CDR3 DNA sequence: TGCAGCGTTGAAAGATGGACTAGCGGGAGAACGGATACGCAGTATTTT. Amino acid sequence: CSVERWTSGRTDTQYF. J is TRBJ2-3 and V is TRBV29-1, with TRBD2 matching over 13 bases. Germline trimming cut 2 bases from V and 6 bases from J; bases unmatched to any gene: 8. This CDR3 has 16 amino acids. Germline loops: CDR1 SQVTM, CDR2 ANQGSEA.